This T cell receptor (beta chain) was identified in a study of T-cell reconstitution after alpha-beta-depleted transplantation in children. Notes on the study in general: At one year after transplant, newly produced T cells mostly accounted for T-cell counts and diversity. The study reportedly traced alpha-beta T cells about two months after transplant to several hundred expanded graft clones. There were some patients whose high TCRbeta diversity at day 60 came from surviving recipient T cells and thymic progenitors.

Unique molecular identifiers were used in preparing the TCRbeta library. MiXCR was run by TCRdb on the PCR reads, yielding one entry per CDR3 protein. The repertoire holds approximately 290,000 distinct CDR3 sequences, with around 10% as singletons. There are many counts of this clonotype. Its antigen is currently unknown. Germline CDR1 PRHDT, CDR2 FYEKMQ (reference sequence). V was pared by 5 bases and J by 5 bases, with 19 bases between. The CDR3 is made up of 16 amino acids. The input for sequencing was peripheral blood, taken 180 days after TCRalphabeta/CD19-depleted stem cell transplant. The chain combines TRBV13 with TRBJ2-4; tentatively, D is TRBD2 (5 bases). The TCR was taken from a male patient between 2 and 9 years old who had a stem cell transplant for chronic granulomatous disease, so the T cells may come from the graft donor. The CDR3 here is CASSLQRILNQNIQYF. CDR3 DNA: TGTGCCAGCAGCCTTCAGCGGATACTCAATCAAAACATTCAGTACTTC.